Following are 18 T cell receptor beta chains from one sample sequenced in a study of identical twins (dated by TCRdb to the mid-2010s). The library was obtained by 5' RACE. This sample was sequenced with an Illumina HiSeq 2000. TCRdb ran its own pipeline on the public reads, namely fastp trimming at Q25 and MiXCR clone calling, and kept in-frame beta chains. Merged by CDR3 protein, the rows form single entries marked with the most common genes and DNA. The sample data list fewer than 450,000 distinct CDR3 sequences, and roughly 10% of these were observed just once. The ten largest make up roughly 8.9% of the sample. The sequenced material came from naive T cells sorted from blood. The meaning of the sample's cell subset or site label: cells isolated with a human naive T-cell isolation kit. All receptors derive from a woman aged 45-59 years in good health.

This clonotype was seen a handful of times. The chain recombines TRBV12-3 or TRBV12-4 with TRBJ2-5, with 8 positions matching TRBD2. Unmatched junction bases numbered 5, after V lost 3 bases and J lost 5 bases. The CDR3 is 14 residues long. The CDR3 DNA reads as TGTGCCAGCAGTTTGGGACTAGGGATTGAGACCCAGTACTTC. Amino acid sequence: CASSLGLGIETQYF.

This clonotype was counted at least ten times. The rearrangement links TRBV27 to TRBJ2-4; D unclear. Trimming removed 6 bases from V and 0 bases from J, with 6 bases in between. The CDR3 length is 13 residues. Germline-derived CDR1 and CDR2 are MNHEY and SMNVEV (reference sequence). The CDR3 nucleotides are TGTGCCAGCAGCCGACTAGCCAAAAACATTCAGTACTTC. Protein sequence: CASSRLAKNIQYF.

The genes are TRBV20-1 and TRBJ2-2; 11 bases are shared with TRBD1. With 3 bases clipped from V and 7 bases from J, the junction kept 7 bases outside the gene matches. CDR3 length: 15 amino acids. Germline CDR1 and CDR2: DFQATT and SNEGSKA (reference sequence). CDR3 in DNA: TGCAGTGCTAGTGGGACAGGGGGGCTCGGCGGGGAGCTGTTTTTT. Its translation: CSASGTGGLGGELFF.

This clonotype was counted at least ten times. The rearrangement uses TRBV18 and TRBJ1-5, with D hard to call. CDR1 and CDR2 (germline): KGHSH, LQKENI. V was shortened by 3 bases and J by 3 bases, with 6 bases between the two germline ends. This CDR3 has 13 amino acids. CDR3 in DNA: TGTGCCAGCTCACCTAAGGCCAATCAGCCCCAGCATTTT. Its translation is CASSPKANQPQHF.

The CDR3 DNA sequence: TGTGCCAGCATTCCGACTAGCGGATGGAAGGGTGAGCAGTTCTTC. Protein product: CASIPTSGWKGEQFF. This chain connects TRBV6-5 to TRBJ2-1, with TRBD2 matching over 9 bases. CDR1 is MNHEY and CDR2 is SVGAGI in the germline V gene. This CDR3 is 15 amino acids long. V gave up 7 bases and J gave up 9 bases; unmatched junction bases: 13.

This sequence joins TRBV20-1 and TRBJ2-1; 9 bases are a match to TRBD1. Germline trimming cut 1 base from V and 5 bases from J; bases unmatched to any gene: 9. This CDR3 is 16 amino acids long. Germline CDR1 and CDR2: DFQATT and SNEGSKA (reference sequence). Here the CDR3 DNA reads TGCAGTGCTAGAGTGACGGGACAGGGTATCCACAATGAGCAGTTCTTC. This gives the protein CSARVTGQGIHNEQFF.

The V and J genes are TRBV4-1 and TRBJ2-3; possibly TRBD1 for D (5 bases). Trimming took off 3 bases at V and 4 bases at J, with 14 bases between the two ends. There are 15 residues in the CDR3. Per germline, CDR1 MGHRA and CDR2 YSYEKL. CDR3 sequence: CASSQQPRGADTQYF. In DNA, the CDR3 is TGCGCCAGCAGCCAGCAGCCAAGGGGTGCAGATACGCAGTATTTT.

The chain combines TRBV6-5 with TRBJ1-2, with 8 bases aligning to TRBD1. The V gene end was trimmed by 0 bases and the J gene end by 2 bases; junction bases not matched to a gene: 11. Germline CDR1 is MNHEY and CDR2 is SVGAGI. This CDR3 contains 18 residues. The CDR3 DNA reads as TGTGCCAGCAGTTACTCGAAGGCAGGGGGCCGCGGAAACTATGGCTACACCTTC. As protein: CASSYSKAGGRGNYGYTF.

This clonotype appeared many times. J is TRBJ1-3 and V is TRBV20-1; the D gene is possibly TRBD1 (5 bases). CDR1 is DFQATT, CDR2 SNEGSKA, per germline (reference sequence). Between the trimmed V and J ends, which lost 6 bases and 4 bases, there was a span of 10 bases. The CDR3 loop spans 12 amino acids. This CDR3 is CSARVSGNTIYF. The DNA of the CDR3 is TGCAGTGCCAGGGTCAGCGGAAACACCATATATTTT.

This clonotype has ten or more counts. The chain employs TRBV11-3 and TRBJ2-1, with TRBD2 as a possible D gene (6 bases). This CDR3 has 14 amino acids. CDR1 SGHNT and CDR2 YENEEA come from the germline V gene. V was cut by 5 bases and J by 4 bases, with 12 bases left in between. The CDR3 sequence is CASSPRETYNEQFF. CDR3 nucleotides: TGTGCCAGCAGCCCACGGGAGACATACAATGAGCAGTTCTTC.

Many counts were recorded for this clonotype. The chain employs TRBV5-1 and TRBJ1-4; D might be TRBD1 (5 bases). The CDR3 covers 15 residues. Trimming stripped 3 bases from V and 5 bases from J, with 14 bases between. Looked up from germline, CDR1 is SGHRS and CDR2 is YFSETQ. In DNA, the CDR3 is TGCGCCAGCAGCTCGTCCGGGACGGGGAATGAAAAACTGTTTTTT. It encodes CASSSSGTGNEKLFF.

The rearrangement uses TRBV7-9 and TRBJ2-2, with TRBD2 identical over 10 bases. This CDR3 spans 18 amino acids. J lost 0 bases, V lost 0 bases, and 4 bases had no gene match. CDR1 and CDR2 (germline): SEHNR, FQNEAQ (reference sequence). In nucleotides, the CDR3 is TGTGCCAGCAGCTTAGCGTTGCTAGCGGGAGCGAACACCGGGGAGCTGTTTTTT. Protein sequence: CASSLALLAGANTGELFF.

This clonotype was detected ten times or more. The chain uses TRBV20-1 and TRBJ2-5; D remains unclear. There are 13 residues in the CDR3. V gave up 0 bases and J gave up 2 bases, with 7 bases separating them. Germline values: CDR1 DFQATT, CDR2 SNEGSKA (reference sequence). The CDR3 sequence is CSARDVAQETQYF. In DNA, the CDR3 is TGCAGTGCTAGAGATGTGGCTCAAGAGACCCAGTACTTC.

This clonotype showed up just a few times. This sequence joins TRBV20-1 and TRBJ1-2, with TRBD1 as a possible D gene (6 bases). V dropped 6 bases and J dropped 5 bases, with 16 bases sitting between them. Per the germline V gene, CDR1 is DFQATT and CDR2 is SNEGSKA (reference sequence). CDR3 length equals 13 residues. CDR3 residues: CSAPTGSGYGYTF. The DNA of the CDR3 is TGCAGTGCCCCGACAGGCTCCGGGTATGGCTACACCTTC.

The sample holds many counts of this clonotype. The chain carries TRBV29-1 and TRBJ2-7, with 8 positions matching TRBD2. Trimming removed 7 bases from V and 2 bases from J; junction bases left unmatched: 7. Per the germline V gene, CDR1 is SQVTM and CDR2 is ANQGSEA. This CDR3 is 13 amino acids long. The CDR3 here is CSATGGDPYEQYF. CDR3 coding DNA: TGCAGCGCCACGGGGGGGGACCCCTACGAGCAGTACTTC.

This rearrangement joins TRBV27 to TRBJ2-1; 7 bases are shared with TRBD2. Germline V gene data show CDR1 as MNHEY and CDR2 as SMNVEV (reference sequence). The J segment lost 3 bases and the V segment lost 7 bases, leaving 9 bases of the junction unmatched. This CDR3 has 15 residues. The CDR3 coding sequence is TGTGCCAGCACCCTCAGCGGGATACTCTACAATGAGCAGTTCTTC. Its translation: CASTLSGILYNEQFF.

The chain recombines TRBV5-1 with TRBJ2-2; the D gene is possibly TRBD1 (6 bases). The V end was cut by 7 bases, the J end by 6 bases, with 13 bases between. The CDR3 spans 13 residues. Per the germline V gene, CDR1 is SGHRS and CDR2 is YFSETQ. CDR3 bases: TGCGCCAGCGATCAGGGGAGCCCCGGGGAGCTGTTTTTT. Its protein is CASDQGSPGELFF. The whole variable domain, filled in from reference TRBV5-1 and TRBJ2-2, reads KAGVTQTPRYLIKTRGQQVTLSCSPISGHRSVSWYQQTPGQGLQFLFEYFSETQRNKGNFPGRFSGRQFSNSRSEMNVSTLELGDSALYLCASDQGSPGELFFGEGSRLTVL.

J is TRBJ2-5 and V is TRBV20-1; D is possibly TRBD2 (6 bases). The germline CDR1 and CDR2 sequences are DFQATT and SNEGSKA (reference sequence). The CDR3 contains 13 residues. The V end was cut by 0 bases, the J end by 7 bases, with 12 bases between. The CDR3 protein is CSARELALWTQYF. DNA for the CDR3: TGCAGTGCTAGAGAACTAGCACTCTGGACCCAGTACTTC.